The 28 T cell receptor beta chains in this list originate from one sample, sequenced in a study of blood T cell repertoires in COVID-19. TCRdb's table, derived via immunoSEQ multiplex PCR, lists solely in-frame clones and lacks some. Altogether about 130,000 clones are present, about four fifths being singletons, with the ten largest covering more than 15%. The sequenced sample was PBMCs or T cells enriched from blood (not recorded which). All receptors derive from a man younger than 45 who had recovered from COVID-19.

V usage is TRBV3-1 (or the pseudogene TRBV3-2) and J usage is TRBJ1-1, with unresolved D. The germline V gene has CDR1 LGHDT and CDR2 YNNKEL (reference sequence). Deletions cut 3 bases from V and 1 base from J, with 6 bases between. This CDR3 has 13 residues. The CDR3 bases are TGTGCCAGCAGCCATGGGCAGAACACTGAAGCTTTCTTT. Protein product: CASSHGQNTEAFF.

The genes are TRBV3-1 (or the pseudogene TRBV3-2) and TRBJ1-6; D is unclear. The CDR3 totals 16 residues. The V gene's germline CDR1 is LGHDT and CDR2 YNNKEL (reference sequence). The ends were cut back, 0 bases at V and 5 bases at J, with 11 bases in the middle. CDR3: CASSQDRASNNSPLHF. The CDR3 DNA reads TGTGCCAGCAGCCAAGATCGAGCAAGTAATAATTCACCCCTCCACTTT.

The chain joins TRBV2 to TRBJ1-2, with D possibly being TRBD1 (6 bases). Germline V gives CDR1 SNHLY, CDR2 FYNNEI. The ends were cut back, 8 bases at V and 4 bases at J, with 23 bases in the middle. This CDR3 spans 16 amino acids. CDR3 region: CASDWSRGHRFYGYTF. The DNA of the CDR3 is TGTGCCAGCGATTGGAGTAGGGGACACCGATTCTATGGCTACACCTTC.

DNA for the CDR3: TGTGCCAGCAGCTTAGATAGTAACGGGGAGCTGTTTTTT. It codes for CASSLDSNGELFF. The rearrangement links TRBV11-2 to TRBJ2-2; D gene ambiguous. V was cut by 0 bases and J by 7 bases, with 6 bases left in between. This CDR3 is 13 amino acids long. The germline V gene has CDR1 SGHAT and CDR2 FQNNGV.

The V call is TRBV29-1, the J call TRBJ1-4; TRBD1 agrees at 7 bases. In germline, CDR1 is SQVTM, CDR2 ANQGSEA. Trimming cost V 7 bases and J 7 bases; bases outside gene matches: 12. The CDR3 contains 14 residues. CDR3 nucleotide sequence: TGCAGCGGCAGAATCGACAGGGTCGGTGAAAAACTGTTTTTT. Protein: CSGRIDRVGEKLFF. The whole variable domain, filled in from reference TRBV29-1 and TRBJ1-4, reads SAVISQKPSRDICQRGTSLTIQCQVDSQVTMMFWYRQQPGQSLTLIATANQGSEATYESGFVIDKFPISRPNLTFSTLTVSNMSPEDSSIYLCSGRIDRVGEKLFFGSGTQLSVL.

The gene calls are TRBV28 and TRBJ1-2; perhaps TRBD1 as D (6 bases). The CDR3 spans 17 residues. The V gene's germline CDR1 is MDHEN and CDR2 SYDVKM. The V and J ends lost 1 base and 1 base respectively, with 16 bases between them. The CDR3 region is CASSLSLGAGLNYGYTF. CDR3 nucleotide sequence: TGTGCCAGCAGTTTATCGCTGGGGGCGGGTCTTAACTATGGCTACACCTTC.

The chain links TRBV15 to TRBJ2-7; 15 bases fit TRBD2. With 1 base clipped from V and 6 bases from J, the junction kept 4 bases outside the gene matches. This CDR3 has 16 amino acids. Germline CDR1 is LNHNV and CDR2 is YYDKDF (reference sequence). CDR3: CATSRAGTSGRLEQYF. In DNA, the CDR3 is TGTGCCACCAGCAGAGCCGGGACTAGCGGGAGGCTCGAGCAGTACTTC.

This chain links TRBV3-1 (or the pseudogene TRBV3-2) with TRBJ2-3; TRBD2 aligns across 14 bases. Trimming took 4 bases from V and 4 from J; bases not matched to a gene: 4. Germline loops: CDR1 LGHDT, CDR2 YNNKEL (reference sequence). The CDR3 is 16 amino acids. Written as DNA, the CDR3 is TGTGCCAGCAGCCTTAGACTAGCGGGAGGGCCAGATACGCAGTATTTT. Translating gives CASSLRLAGGPDTQYF.

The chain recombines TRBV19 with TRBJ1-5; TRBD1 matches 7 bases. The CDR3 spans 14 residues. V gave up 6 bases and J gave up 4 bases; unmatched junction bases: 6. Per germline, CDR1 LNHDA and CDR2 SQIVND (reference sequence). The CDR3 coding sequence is TGTGCCAGTAGATCGGGACAGAGAAATCAGCCCCAGCATTTT. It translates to CASRSGQRNQPQHF.

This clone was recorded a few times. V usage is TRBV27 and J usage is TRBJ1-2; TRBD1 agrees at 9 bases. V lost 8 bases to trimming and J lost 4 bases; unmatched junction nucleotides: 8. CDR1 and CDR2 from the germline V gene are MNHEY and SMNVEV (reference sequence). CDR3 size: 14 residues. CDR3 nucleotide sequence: TGTGCCAGCGCTACAGGGGGCTGGGGCTATGGCTACACCTTC. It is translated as CASATGGWGYGYTF.

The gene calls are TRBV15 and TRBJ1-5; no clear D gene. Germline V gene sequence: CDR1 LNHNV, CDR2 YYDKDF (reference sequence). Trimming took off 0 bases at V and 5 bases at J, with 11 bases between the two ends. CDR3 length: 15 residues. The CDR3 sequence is CATSRDGSSDQPQHF. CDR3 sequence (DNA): TGTGCCACCAGCAGAGATGGTTCGAGCGATCAGCCCCAGCATTTT. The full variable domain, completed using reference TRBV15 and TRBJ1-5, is DAMVIQNPRYQVTQFGKPVTLSCSQTLNHNVMYWYQQKSSQAPKLLFHYYDKDFNNEADTPDNFQSRRPNTSFCFLDIRSPGLGDTAMYLCATSRDGSSDQPQHFGDGTRLSIL.

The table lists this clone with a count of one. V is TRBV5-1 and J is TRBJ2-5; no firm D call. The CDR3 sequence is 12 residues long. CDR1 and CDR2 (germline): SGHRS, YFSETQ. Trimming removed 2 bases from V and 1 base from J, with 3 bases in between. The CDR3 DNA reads TGCGCCAGCAGCTTCTCCCAAGAGACCCAGTACTTC. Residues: CASSFSQETQYF.

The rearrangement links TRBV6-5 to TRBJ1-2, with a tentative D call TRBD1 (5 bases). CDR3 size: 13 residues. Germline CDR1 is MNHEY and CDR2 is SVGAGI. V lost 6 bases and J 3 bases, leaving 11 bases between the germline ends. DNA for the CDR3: TGTGCCAGCAGCGCGGGACGAGACTATGGCTACACCTTC. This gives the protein CASSAGRDYGYTF.

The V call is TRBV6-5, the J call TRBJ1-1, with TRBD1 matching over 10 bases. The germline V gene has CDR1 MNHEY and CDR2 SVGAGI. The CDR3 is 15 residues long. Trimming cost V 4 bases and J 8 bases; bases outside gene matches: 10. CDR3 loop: CASSFKDRGLWEAFF. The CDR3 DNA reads TGTGCCAGCAGTTTCAAAGACAGGGGGCTTTGGGAAGCTTTCTTT.

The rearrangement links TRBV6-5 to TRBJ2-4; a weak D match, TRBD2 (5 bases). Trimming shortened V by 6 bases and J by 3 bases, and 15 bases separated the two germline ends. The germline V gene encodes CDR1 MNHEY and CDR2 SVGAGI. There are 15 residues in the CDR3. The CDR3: CASRPDGSVKNIQYF. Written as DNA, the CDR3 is TGTGCCAGCAGACCGGATGGGAGCGTCAAAAACATTCAGTACTTC.

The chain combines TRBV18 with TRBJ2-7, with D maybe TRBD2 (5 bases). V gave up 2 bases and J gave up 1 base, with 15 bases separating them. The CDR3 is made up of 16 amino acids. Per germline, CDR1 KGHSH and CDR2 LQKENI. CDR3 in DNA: TGTGCCAGCTCACCAATTACCGGGAAAAGTTCCTACGAGCAGTACTTC. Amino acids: CASSPITGKSSYEQYF.

In DNA form, the CDR3 reads TGTGCCAGCAACCCGCGGGGGGAAATGTATGAGCAGTTCTTC. Translating it yields CASNPRGEMYEQFF. The chain employs TRBV7-9 and TRBJ2-1; 8 nucleotides agree with TRBD2. This CDR3 is built from 14 residues. J lost 8 bases, V lost 7 bases, and 10 bases had no gene match. Germline CDR1 is SEHNR and CDR2 is FQNEAQ (reference sequence). The whole variable domain, filled in from reference TRBV7-9 and TRBJ2-1, reads DTGVSQNPRHKITKRGQNVTFRCDPISEHNRLYWYRQTLGQGPEFLTYFQNEAQLEKSRLLSDRFSAERPKGSFSTLEIQRTEQGDSAMYLCASNPRGEMYEQFFGPGTRLTVL.

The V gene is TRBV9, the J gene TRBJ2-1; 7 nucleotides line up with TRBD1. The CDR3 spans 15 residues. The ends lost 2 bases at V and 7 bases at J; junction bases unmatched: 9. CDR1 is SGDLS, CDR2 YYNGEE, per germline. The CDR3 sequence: CASSVEVRGYNEQFF. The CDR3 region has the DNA TGTGCCAGCAGCGTTGAGGTCAGGGGGTATAATGAGCAGTTCTTC.

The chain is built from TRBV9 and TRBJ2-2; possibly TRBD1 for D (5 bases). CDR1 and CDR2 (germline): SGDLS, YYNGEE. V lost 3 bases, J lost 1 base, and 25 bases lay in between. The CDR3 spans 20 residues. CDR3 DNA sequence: TGTGCCAGCAGCGCCCTCGTGGCAGGGATGTCCAACGTGAACACCGGGGAGCTGTTTTTT. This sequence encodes CASSALVAGMSNVNTGELFF.

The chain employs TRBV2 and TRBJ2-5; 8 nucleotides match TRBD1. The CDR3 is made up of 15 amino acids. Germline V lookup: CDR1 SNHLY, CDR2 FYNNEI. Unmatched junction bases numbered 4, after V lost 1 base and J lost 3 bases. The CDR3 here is CASSEGTGWEETQYF. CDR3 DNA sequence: TGTGCCAGCAGTGAAGGGACAGGGTGGGAAGAGACCCAGTACTTC.

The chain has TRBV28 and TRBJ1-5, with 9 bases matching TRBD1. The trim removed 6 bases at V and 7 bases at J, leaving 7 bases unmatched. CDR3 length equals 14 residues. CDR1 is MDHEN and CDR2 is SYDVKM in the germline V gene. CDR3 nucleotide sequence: TGTGCCAGCAGGGAGACAGGGGGAGGGCAGCCCCAGCATTTT. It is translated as CASRETGGGQPQHF.

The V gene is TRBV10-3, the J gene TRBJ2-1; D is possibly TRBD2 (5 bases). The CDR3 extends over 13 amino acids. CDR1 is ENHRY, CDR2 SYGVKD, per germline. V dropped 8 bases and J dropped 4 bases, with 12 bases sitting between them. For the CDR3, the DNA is TGTGCCATCGCGACGGGGAATTACAATGAGCAGTTCTTC. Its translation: CAIATGNYNEQFF.

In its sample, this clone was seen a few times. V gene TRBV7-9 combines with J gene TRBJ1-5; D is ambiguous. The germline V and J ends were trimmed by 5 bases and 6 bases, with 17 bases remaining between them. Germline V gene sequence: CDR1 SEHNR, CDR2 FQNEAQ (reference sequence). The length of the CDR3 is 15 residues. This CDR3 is CASSTRSERGQPQHF. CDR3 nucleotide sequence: TGTGCCAGCAGCACTAGGTCCGAACGGGGTCAGCCCCAGCATTTT.

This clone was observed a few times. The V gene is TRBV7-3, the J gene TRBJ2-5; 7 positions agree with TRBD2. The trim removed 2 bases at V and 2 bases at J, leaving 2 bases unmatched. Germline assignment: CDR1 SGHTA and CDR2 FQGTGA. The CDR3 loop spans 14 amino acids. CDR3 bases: TGTGCCAGCAGCTTAGGCGGGAGACAAGAGACCCAGTACTTC. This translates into CASSLGGRQETQYF.

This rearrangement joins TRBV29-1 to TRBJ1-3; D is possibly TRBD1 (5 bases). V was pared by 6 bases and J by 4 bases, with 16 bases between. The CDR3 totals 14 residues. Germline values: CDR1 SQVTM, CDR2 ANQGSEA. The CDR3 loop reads CSVDSGTGGNTIYF. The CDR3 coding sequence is TGCAGCGTAGACTCAGGGACTGGGGGAAACACCATATATTTT.

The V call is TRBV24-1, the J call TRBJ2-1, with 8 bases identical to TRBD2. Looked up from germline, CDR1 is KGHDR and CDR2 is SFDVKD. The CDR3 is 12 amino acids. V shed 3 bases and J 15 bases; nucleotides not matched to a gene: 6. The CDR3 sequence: CATSDPGLGMFF. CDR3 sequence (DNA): TGTGCCACCAGTGATCCGGGACTAGGGATGTTCTTC.

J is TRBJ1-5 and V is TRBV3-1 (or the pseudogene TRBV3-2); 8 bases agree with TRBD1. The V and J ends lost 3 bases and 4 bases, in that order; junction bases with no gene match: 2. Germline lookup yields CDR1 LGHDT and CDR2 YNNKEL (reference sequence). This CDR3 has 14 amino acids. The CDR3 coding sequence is TGTGCCAGCAGCCAGAGACAGGGGAATCAGCCCCAGCATTTT. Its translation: CASSQRQGNQPQHF.

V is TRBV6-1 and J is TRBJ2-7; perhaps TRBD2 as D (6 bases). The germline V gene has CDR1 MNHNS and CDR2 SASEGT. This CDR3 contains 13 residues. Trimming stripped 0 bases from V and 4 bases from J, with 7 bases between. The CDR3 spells CASSEARGYEQYF. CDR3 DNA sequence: TGTGCCAGCAGTGAAGCGCGGGGATACGAGCAGTACTTC.